The 24 T cell receptor beta chains in this list originate from one sample, sequenced in a study of cytomegalovirus exposure and HLA in healthy donors. PCR used 60 Vbeta primers and 13 Jbeta primers. Assay used: immunoSEQ multiplex PCR; TCRdb lists only in-frame clones, some missing. In the table there are 150,000 or so clones, more than 8% of which are singletons. Sequencing input: PBMCs. These TCRs come from a man over 45 in good health and CMV-seronegative.

As for this clone: A read error may account for a junction end that differs from germline. Other DNA sequences of this sample code for an identical CDR3. V is TRBV13 and J is TRBJ1-2; D gene unclear. The germline V gene encodes CDR1 PRHDT and CDR2 FYEKMQ (reference sequence). The CDR3 has 15 amino acids. The CDR3 DNA follows: TGTGCCAGCAGCTCCGCCGGAGGGTTACGAATACGCTATACCTTC. Its translation is CASSSAGGLRIRYTF.

This clone was counted a few times. The genes are TRBV19 and TRBJ2-3; possible D gene TRBD2, 6 bases. Trimming pared 1 base from V and 4 bases from J, leaving 12 bases between. There are 15 residues in the CDR3. Germline V CDR1 and CDR2: LNHDA, SQIVND (reference sequence). In DNA form, the CDR3 reads TGTGCCAGTAGTATAGGTACGGGAGTCCCAGATACGCAGTATTTT. It yields the protein CASSIGTGVPDTQYF.

This clone occurred a few times. This rearrangement joins TRBV4-2 to TRBJ1-2; D is perhaps TRBD1 (5 bases). This CDR3 comprises 17 residues. Trimming cost V 0 bases and J 0 bases, with 14 bases left between them. Germline assignment: CDR1 LGHNA and CDR2 YNFKEQ. CDR3 residues: CASSQESAGGTNYGYTF. DNA of the CDR3: TGTGCCAGCAGCCAAGAATCCGCGGGGGGAACTAACTATGGCTACACCTTC.

This clone came up a few times. The gene calls are TRBV2 and TRBJ1-2; no reliable D call. The CDR3 extends over 14 amino acids. With 7 bases removed from V and 3 bases from J, the gap between germline ends came to 15 bases. Germline V gives CDR1 SNHLY, CDR2 FYNNEI. The CDR3 DNA follows: TGTGCCAGCATAGTGAGTCGGAGGGACTATGGCTACACCTTC. Protein: CASIVSRRDYGYTF.

The table lists this clone with a few counts. This chain joins TRBV6-5 and TRBJ2-1; TRBD2 is a possible D gene (6 bases). The CDR3 is 15 residues long. The ends were cut back, 6 bases at V and 7 bases at J, with 19 bases in the middle. Germline CDR1 is MNHEY and CDR2 is SVGAGI. The CDR3 nucleotides read TGTGCCAGCAGCCACGAGCGGGCTACCGGGAATGAGCAGTTCTTC. Protein sequence: CASSHERATGNEQFF.

This chain links TRBV7-2 with TRBJ2-7; 12 nucleotides line up with TRBD2. J was trimmed by 2 bases and V by 4 bases; bases with no gene match: 3. CDR3 length: 15 residues. Germline V gene lookup returns CDR1 SGHTA and CDR2 FQGNSA. CDR3 in amino acids: CASSWRTSGTYEQYF. The DNA for the CDR3 is TGTGCCAGCAGCTGGAGGACTAGCGGGACCTACGAGCAGTACTTC.

J is TRBJ2-1 and V is TRBV30, with 7 bases aligning to TRBD2. This CDR3 has 16 residues. The V gene end was trimmed by 4 bases and the J gene end by 4 bases; junction bases not matched to a gene: 13. CDR1 is GTSNPN, CDR2 SVGIG, per germline (reference sequence). The CDR3 spells CAWTGSGGQTYNEQFF. Here the CDR3 DNA reads TGTGCCTGGACGGGCTCGGGGGGTCAAACTTACAATGAGCAGTTCTTC.

As for this clone: Because the CDR3's place on the DNA is in doubt, the DNA is left out and the CDR3 is given as listed by TCRdb. The chain joins TRBV19 to TRBJ2-1; TRBD1, as called in the table, went unchecked against the DNA. The CDR3 is 16 residues long, ends included. Germline CDR1 LNHDA, CDR2 SQIVND (reference sequence). CDR3 region: CASSMRFGPGSGEQFF.

V usage is TRBV11-2 and J usage is TRBJ1-2; tentative D call: TRBD1 (5 bases). V dropped 1 base and J dropped 0 bases, with 9 bases sitting between them. Germline CDR1 reads SGHAT; CDR2 reads FQNNGV. This CDR3 is 15 amino acids long. The CDR3 reads CASSLVQETNYGYTF. In DNA, the CDR3 is TGTGCCAGCAGCTTAGTACAGGAAACTAACTATGGCTACACCTTC.

V and J are TRBV30 and TRBJ2-7, with 9 nucleotides matching TRBD2. CDR1 and CDR2 from the germline V gene are GTSNPN and SVGIG (reference sequence). This CDR3 spans 14 amino acids. The junction had 5 bases not matched to a gene; V was cut back by 3 bases and J by 2 bases. The CDR3 region is CAWRALAGPYEQYF. CDR3 DNA sequence: TGTGCCTGGAGGGCTCTAGCGGGGCCCTACGAGCAGTACTTC.

The sample holds a few counts of this clone. The rearrangement links TRBV30 to TRBJ2-7; D possibly corresponds to TRBD1 (5 bases). This CDR3 region has 14 residues. CDR1 and CDR2 (germline): GTSNPN, SVGIG (reference sequence). V was pared by 0 bases and J by 2 bases, with 11 bases between. The DNA of the CDR3 is TGTGCCTGGAGTGTATCAGGGATTCCCTACGAGCAGTACTTC. Translating gives CAWSVSGIPYEQYF.

V is TRBV15 and J is TRBJ1-1, with TRBD1 matching over 12 bases. V lost 5 bases to trimming and J lost 5 bases; unmatched junction nucleotides: 9. Germline CDR1 reads LNHNV; CDR2 reads YYDKDF (reference sequence). The CDR3 extends over 16 amino acids. The CDR3 loop reads CATSQGTGGSRTEAFF. In nucleotides, the CDR3 is TGTGCCACCAGCCAAGGGACAGGGGGCTCTAGAACTGAAGCTTTCTTT.

This clone was observed a few times. The rearrangement links TRBV27 to TRBJ1-5, with a weak D call TRBD1 (5 bases). This CDR3 spans 14 amino acids. Between the trimmed V and J ends, which lost 2 bases and 3 bases, there was a span of 8 bases. The germline gives CDR1 MNHEY, CDR2 SMNVEV (reference sequence). The CDR3 DNA sequence: TGTGCCAGCAGTTTAAGGGGATCCAATCAGCCCCAGCATTTT. Its translation: CASSLRGSNQPQHF.

The V gene is TRBV5-1, the J gene TRBJ2-2, with D perhaps TRBD1 (6 bases). Germline V lookup: CDR1 SGHRS, CDR2 YFSETQ. The germline V and J ends were trimmed by 4 bases and 1 base, with 8 bases remaining between them. CDR3 size: 14 residues. The CDR3 DNA reads as TGCGCCAGCAGCCAGGGACAGAACACCGGGGAGCTGTTTTTT. This sequence encodes CASSQGQNTGELFF.

The gene calls are TRBV30 and TRBJ1-2, with 7 nucleotides matching TRBD1. Trimming removed 3 bases from V and 4 bases from J; junction bases left unmatched: 5. The CDR3 is 13 amino acids. Germline loops: CDR1 GTSNPN, CDR2 SVGIG (reference sequence). The CDR3 loop is CAWRGDRVYGYTF. In DNA, the CDR3 is TGTGCCTGGAGGGGGGACAGAGTCTATGGCTACACCTTC.

This clone was picked up a small number of times. This chain links TRBV2 with TRBJ2-5; 8 bases agree with TRBD1. The J call could be wrong; TRBJ2-7 is a better fit for the DNA end. Germline assignment: CDR1 SNHLY and CDR2 FYNNEI. The CDR3 is 14 amino acids. DNA for the CDR3: TGTGCCAGCAGGGGGACAGGTAACCCCTACGAGCAGTACTTC. Its protein product is CASRGTGNPYEQYF.

The rearrangement links TRBV5-1 to TRBJ2-7; D uncertain. Trimming removed 0 bases from V and 2 bases from J, with 6 bases in between. The CDR3 has 13 amino acids. Germline V gene lookup returns CDR1 SGHRS and CDR2 YFSETQ. CDR3 coding DNA: TGCGCCAGCAGCTTGGGAGGAACCTACGAGCAGTACTTC. Translation gives CASSLGGTYEQYF. The full variable domain, completed using reference TRBV5-1 and TRBJ2-7, is KAGVTQTPRYLIKTRGQQVTLSCSPISGHRSVSWYQQTPGQGLQFLFEYFSETQRNKGNFPGRFSGRQFSNSRSEMNVSTLELGDSALYLCASSLGGTYEQYFGPGTRLTVT.

The CDR3 region is CASSLSMNTEAFF. The CDR3 bases are TGTGCCAGCAGTCTCAGTATGAACACTGAAGCTTTCTTT. This chain links TRBV27 with TRBJ1-1; D not resolved. The CDR3 has 13 amino acids. V was trimmed by 5 bases and J by 0 bases, leaving 7 bases between them. From germline, CDR1 is MNHEY and CDR2 SMNVEV (reference sequence).

This clone showed up just a few times. The gene calls are TRBV2 and TRBJ2-3; 11 bases fit TRBD2. CDR1 and CDR2 (germline): SNHLY, FYNNEI. V trimming: 8 bases; J trimming: 5 bases; junction bases outside the gene matches: 6. This CDR3 is built from 14 residues. The DNA of the CDR3 is TGTGCCAGCGAATGGGGACTAGCGGAAGATACGCAGTATTTT. It encodes CASEWGLAEDTQYF.

This clone occurred a few times. The J gene is TRBJ2-7, the V gene TRBV6-5; 7 bases line up with TRBD1. Germline V gene lookup returns CDR1 MNHEY and CDR2 SVGAGI. Trimming removed 8 bases from V and 1 base from J; junction bases left unmatched: 11. CDR3 length: 15 amino acids. CDR3 sequence (DNA): TGTGCCAGCCGTTTAGGACAGGCACTTTCCTACGAGCAGTACTTC. It codes for CASRLGQALSYEQYF.

This chain uses TRBV5-6 with TRBJ2-3; TRBD1 is a possible D gene (6 bases). Trimming took 2 bases from V and 3 from J, leaving 10 bases between them. Germline values: CDR1 SGHDT, CDR2 YYEEEE. The length of the CDR3 is 14 residues. The CDR3 protein is CASSFYGTTDTQYF. The DNA of the CDR3 is TGTGCCAGCAGCTTCTATGGGACAACAGATACGCAGTATTTT.

This chain connects TRBV6-5 to TRBJ2-2; D is perhaps TRBD1 (6 bases). The CDR3 has 15 amino acids. Deletions cut 8 bases from V and 0 bases from J, with 13 bases between. CDR1 is MNHEY and CDR2 is SVGAGI in the germline V gene. CDR3 sequence reads: CASGRTASNTGELFF. The CDR3 DNA sequence: TGTGCCAGCGGACGGACAGCTTCGAACACCGGGGAGCTGTTTTTT.

This clone has a handful of counts. V is TRBV30 and J is TRBJ1-4; possible D gene TRBD1, 6 bases. CDR1 and CDR2 from the germline V gene are GTSNPN and SVGIG (reference sequence). V was shortened by 5 bases and J by 8 bases, with 9 bases between the two germline ends. The CDR3 sequence is 11 residues long. The CDR3 is CAWARGEKLFF. The CDR3 DNA is TGTGCCTGGGCCAGGGGCGAAAAACTGTTTTTT.

CDR3 nucleotide sequence: TGTGCCAGCAGCTTGGCGCGGGAGAGGTCAACAGATACGCAGTATTTT. This sequence encodes CASSLARERSTDTQYF. The V call is TRBV5-4, the J call TRBJ2-3, with 7 bases aligning to TRBD2. The trim removed 0 bases at V and 3 bases at J, leaving 7 bases unmatched. Germline V lookup: CDR1 SGHNT, CDR2 YYREEE (reference sequence). This CDR3 spans 16 amino acids.